Following are 15 T cell receptor delta chains from one sample sequenced in a study of gamma-delta T cells after stem cell transplantation. TCRdb reanalysed the RT-PCR reads via CATT. The data contain approximately 6,500 delta-chain clones, about 23% of them seen just once; the ten biggest clones take up 15% to 20%. The specimen was gamma-delta T cells. The receptors derive from a human donor. It is not recorded whose cells these are; they may come from a transplant donor.

With respect to this clone: This may stem from a read error, because a much larger clone lies one nucleotide away. The rearrangement joins TRDV2 to TRDJ1, with TRDD3 as a possible D gene (6 bases). Trimming took 0 bases from V and 4 from J, leaving 8 bases between them. The CDR3 is 13 residues long. CDR1 is GEAIGNYY, CDR2 EKD, per germline. CDR3 DNA: TGTGCCTGTGACACCTGGGGGGTCGATAAACTCATCTTT. It encodes CACDTWGVDKLIF.

CDR3 in amino acids: CACDSLEARGTPHTDKLIF. The CDR3 bases are TGTGCCTGTGACTCTTTGGAGGCGCGGGGGACCCCGCACACCGATAAACTCATCTTT. This rearrangement joins TRDV2 to TRDJ1; maybe TRDD3 (6 bases). Trimming shortened V by 3 bases and J by 0 bases, and 25 bases separated the two germline ends. CDR1 is GEAIGNYY, CDR2 EKD, per germline. This CDR3 is built from 19 residues.

With respect to this clone: This could be a read error, since a much larger clone is one nucleotide away. The same CDR3 is also encoded by other DNA sequences in this sample. The chain recombines TRDV2 with TRDJ1, with 11 bases lining up with TRDD3. In germline, CDR1 is GEAIGNYY, CDR2 EKD. The CDR3 consists of 16 residues. In DNA form, the CDR3 reads TGTGCCTGTGACGTACTGGGGGATATAAATTTCGATAAACTCATCTTC. Translating it yields CACDVLGDINFDKLIF.

Relative to its sample, this clone is medium-sized (0.01 to 0.1%). The rearrangement links TRDV2 to TRDJ1; 10 bases are shared with TRDD3. The CDR3 totals 18 residues. Germline V CDR1 and CDR2: GEAIGNYY, EKD. With 0 bases clipped from V and 0 bases from J, the junction kept 9 bases outside the gene matches. In DNA form, the CDR3 reads TGTGCCTGTGACACCGTCGTTACTGGGGGATTGTACACCGATAAACTCATCTTT. Translating it yields CACDTVVTGGLYTDKLIF.

A note on this clone: A far larger clone is only one base removed, so a read error is likely. The chain couples TRDV2 to TRDJ1; TRDD3 agrees at 8 bases. The CDR3 contains 16 residues. Germline V gene sequence: CDR1 GEAIGNYY, CDR2 EKD. Trimming cost V 2 bases and J 0 bases; bases outside gene matches: 7. The CDR3 is CACDILGVHYTDKLIF. CDR3 DNA sequence: TGTGCCTGTGACATACTGGGGGTCCATTACACCGATAAACTCATCTTT.

The V call is TRDV2, the J call TRDJ1; D remains unclear. Trimming left V 3 bases short and J 0 bases short, with 25 bases between. The CDR3 is made up of 19 amino acids. In germline, CDR1 is GEAIGNYY, CDR2 EKD. The CDR3 nucleotides read TGTGCCTGTGACCCCCTTTCGGGGCACCCCCCCCGGTACACCGATAAACTCATCTTT. This encodes CACDPLSGHPPRYTDKLIF.

Note on this clone: With a far larger clone one base away, a read error is the likely cause. The genes are TRDV2 and TRDJ3; no reliable D call. The CDR3 has 21 residues. Trimming pared 0 bases from V and 0 bases from J, leaving 20 bases between. Per germline, CDR1 GEAIGNYY and CDR2 EKD. In DNA form, the CDR3 reads TGTGCCTGTGACACCGTTATAGCCGACGCCGCGGACTCCTGGGACACCCGACAGATGTTTTTC. It is translated as CACDTVIADAADSWDTRQMFF.

Details on this clone: A far larger clone is just one base off, so this is likely a read error. The chain is built from TRDV2 and TRDJ1; TRDD3 agrees at 12 bases. The V segment lost 0 bases and the J segment 10 bases; nucleotides outside the gene matches: 11. Per the germline V gene, CDR1 is GEAIGNYY and CDR2 is EKD. The CDR3 contains 16 residues. The CDR3 sequence: CACDTVVAGGYAPLIF. The CDR3 region has the DNA TGTGCCTGTGACACCGTTGTCGCTGGGGGATACGCTCCACTCATCTTT.

This clone is labeled as medium-sized. The identical CDR3 is also encoded by other nucleotide sequences in the sample. This chain uses TRDV2 with TRDJ1; possible D gene TRDD3, 5 bases. V was clipped by 0 bases and J by 2 bases, with 15 bases between them. The CDR3 extends over 16 amino acids. Germline V CDR1 and CDR2: GEAIGNYY, EKD. The CDR3 region has the DNA TGTGCCTGTGACACCTTGGGGACCGCCCCAACCGATAAACTCATCTTT. This translates into CACDTLGTAPTDKLIF.

A few counts support this clone. The V gene is TRDV2, the J gene TRDJ1, with no clear D. Trimming took off 0 bases at V and 0 bases at J, with 25 bases between the two ends. The CDR3 covers 20 residues. Germline values: CDR1 GEAIGNYY, CDR2 EKD. CDR3 in amino acids: CACDTVSPRKRTSYTDKLIF. DNA of the CDR3: TGTGCCTGTGACACCGTTTCGCCACGAAAGAGAACATCCTACACCGATAAACTCATCTTT.

The genes are TRDV2 and TRDJ3, with TRDD3 matching 10 bases. The CDR3 loop spans 19 amino acids. V lost 1 base, J lost 0 bases, and 5 bases stayed unmatched. The germline V gene encodes CDR1 GEAIGNYY and CDR2 EKD. DNA of the CDR3: TGTGCCTGTGACACGACTGGGGGATCCAGCTCCTGGGACACCCGACAGATGTTTTTC. It translates to CACDTTGGSSSWDTRQMFF.

The J gene is TRDJ1, the V gene TRDV2; D is unclear. V shed 3 bases and J shed 1 base, with 17 bases lying between them. The CDR3 is 16 amino acids. The V gene's germline CDR1 is GEAIGNYY and CDR2 EKD. In nucleotides, the CDR3 is TGTGCCTGTGACCCTATCGGAGGTGGGCCCACCGATAAACTCATCTTT. This gives the protein CACDPIGGGPTDKLIF.

The chain recombines TRDV2 with TRDJ3, with TRDD3 identical over 10 bases. Germline V gene sequence: CDR1 GEAIGNYY, CDR2 EKD. After removal of 3 bases from V and 4 bases from J, the junction contained 20 bases not matched to a gene. This CDR3 is 22 amino acids long. CDR3 DNA sequence: TGTGCCTGTGACGCGGCCTTCCAGGGGGATACGCGCAGCCGTTGGGACACCCGACAGATGTTTTTC. Residues: CACDAAFQGDTRSRWDTRQMFF.

In regard to this clone: A far larger clone lies a single base away; this is likely a read error. The genes are TRDV2 and TRDJ2; 7 nucleotides line up with TRDD3. The junction had 8 bases not matched to a gene; V was cut back by 3 bases and J by 5 bases. Germline values: CDR1 GEAIGNYY, CDR2 EKD. The CDR3 totals 15 residues. CDR3 sequence (DNA): TGTGCCTGTGACGCCGTCGGGATACACACAGCACAACTCTTCTTT. It yields the protein CACDAVGIHTAQLFF.

V gene TRDV2 combines with J gene TRDJ1; 9 bases fit TRDD3. V lost 3 bases to trimming and J lost 1 base; unmatched junction nucleotides: 17. This CDR3 contains 19 residues. Germline CDR1 reads GEAIGNYY; CDR2 reads EKD. CDR3 bases: TGTGCCTGTGACCCCGTACTGGGGGACAAACCATCCCCCACCGATAAACTCATCTTT. Amino acids: CACDPVLGDKPSPTDKLIF.